The 13 T cell receptor beta chains below come from one sample, sequenced in a study of T cell repertoires in ileal Crohn's disease. Sequenced by immunoSEQ multiplex PCR; TCRdb stores in-frame clones only, minus some. The repertoire includes more than 9,500 clones, 80% to 85% of them detected once, and approximately 11% sits in the top ten. Indicated time point: neoterminal ileum biopsy at postoperative endoscopy, about 6 months after surgery. The sample comprised ileal tissue. The origin of the receptors is an adult with Crohn's disease.

This chain connects TRBV2 to TRBJ2-2, with D possibly TRBD1 on 6 matching bases. Germline CDR1 reads SNHLY; CDR2 reads FYNNEI. The CDR3 is made up of 15 amino acids. The ends were cut back, 8 bases at V and 4 bases at J, with 17 bases in the middle. The CDR3: CASARGDRFTGELFF. CDR3 coding DNA: TGTGCCAGCGCCAGGGGTGACAGATTCACCGGGGAGCTGTTTTTT.

The CDR3 region is CASIPNGRGTYEQYF. The CDR3 coding sequence is TGTGCCAGCATCCCTAACGGTAGGGGAACCTACGAGCAGTACTTC. The chain links TRBV28 to TRBJ2-7, with a tentative D call TRBD1 (5 bases). The V and J ends lost 7 bases and 2 bases respectively, with 18 bases between them. CDR3 size: 15 residues. Germline V gene lookup returns CDR1 MDHEN and CDR2 SYDVKM.

This chain uses TRBV6-5 with TRBJ2-7; 8 bases are shared with TRBD2. The CDR3 is 13 residues long. Per germline, CDR1 MNHEY and CDR2 SVGAGI. The ends lost 6 bases at V and 5 bases at J; junction bases unmatched: 6. The CDR3, as DNA: TGTGCCAGCAGGAACGGGGGGGCCCACGAGCAGTACTTC. Amino acids: CASRNGGAHEQYF.

This clone has just a few counts. This rearrangement joins TRBV5-1 to TRBJ2-3; 13 nucleotides match TRBD2. The CDR3 totals 16 residues. V shed 4 bases, J shed 3 bases, and the junction held 5 bases outside the gene matches. Per the germline V gene, CDR1 is SGHRS and CDR2 is YFSETQ. The CDR3 DNA reads as TGCGCCAGCAGCACAGGGACTAGCGGGATAACAGATACGCAGTATTTT. Translating gives CASSTGTSGITDTQYF. Full variable domain (missing parts from reference TRBV5-1 and TRBJ2-3): KAGVTQTPRYLIKTRGQQVTLSCSPISGHRSVSWYQQTPGQGLQFLFEYFSETQRNKGNFPGRFSGRQFSNSRSEMNVSTLELGDSALYLCASSTGTSGITDTQYFGPGTRLTVL.

V gene TRBV5-1 combines with J gene TRBJ1-1, with TRBD1 matching over 7 bases. The germline V gene encodes CDR1 SGHRS and CDR2 YFSETQ. This CDR3 is 15 amino acids long. With 1 base clipped from V and 1 base from J, the junction kept 4 bases outside the gene matches. For the CDR3, the DNA is TGCGCCAGCAGCTTGAGGGGGCCTGGGAACACTGAAGCTTTCTTT. This sequence encodes CASSLRGPGNTEAFF. Full variable domain (rest looked up from reference TRBV5-1 and TRBJ1-1): KAGVTQTPRYLIKTRGQQVTLSCSPISGHRSVSWYQQTPGQGLQFLFEYFSETQRNKGNFPGRFSGRQFSNSRSEMNVSTLELGDSALYLCASSLRGPGNTEAFFGQGTRLTVV.

The chain uses TRBV4-2 and TRBJ1-3, with a possible D match to TRBD1 (6 bases). CDR3 length equals 16 residues. In germline, CDR1 is LGHNA, CDR2 YNFKEQ. V shed 0 bases and J shed 0 bases, with 9 bases lying between them. The chain's CDR3 is CASSQEGADSGNTIYF. In DNA form, the CDR3 reads TGTGCCAGCAGCCAAGAGGGGGCAGACTCTGGAAACACCATATATTTT.

This chain joins TRBV4-2 and TRBJ2-5, with unresolved D. The V gene lost 0 bases and the J gene lost 5 bases, with 7 bases spanning the gap. This CDR3 is 13 amino acids long. Germline V gene data show CDR1 as LGHNA and CDR2 as YNFKEQ. The CDR3 is CASSQEVQETQYF. CDR3 nucleotides: TGTGCCAGCAGCCAAGAGGTACAGGAGACCCAGTACTTC.

This clone was observed a few times. In nucleotides, the CDR3 is TGTGCCAGTAGTATAGGAAGCGGGGTGTCCTACGAGCAGTACTTC. Translated: CASSIGSGVSYEQYF. J is TRBJ2-7 and V is TRBV19, with 7 bases identical to TRBD2. Looked up from germline, CDR1 is LNHDA and CDR2 is SQIVND (reference sequence). The V and J ends lost 1 base and 1 base, in that order; junction bases with no gene match: 4. The CDR3 covers 15 residues.

The CDR3 DNA reads as TGTGCCAGCAGTGACCCGGGACAGGGGGCCAATGGCTACACCTTC. Translation gives CASSDPGQGANGYTF. The chain uses TRBV28 and TRBJ1-2; 12 bases are shared with TRBD1. The CDR3 is made up of 15 amino acids. Germline-derived CDR1 and CDR2 are MDHEN and SYDVKM. After removal of 5 bases from V and 6 bases from J, the junction contained 7 bases not matched to a gene.

The chain employs TRBV18 and TRBJ1-2; possibly TRBD1 for D (6 bases). Trimming shortened V by 2 bases and J by 8 bases, and 18 bases separated the two germline ends. This CDR3 is built from 15 residues. The germline V gene has CDR1 KGHSH and CDR2 LQKENI. The CDR3 region is CASSPTQGKIGGYTF. The DNA for the CDR3 is TGTGCCAGCTCACCAACCCAGGGGAAGATCGGCGGCTACACCTTC. Combining the CDR3 with reference TRBV18 and TRBJ1-2 gives the whole variable domain NAGVMQNPRHLVRRRGQEARLRCSPMKGHSHVYWYRQLPEEGLKFMVYLQKENIIDESGMPKERFSAEFPKEGPSILRIQQVVRGDSAAYFCASSPTQGKIGGYTFGSGTRLTVV.

Note on this clone: Other DNA sequences from this sample encode an identical CDR3 as well. The chain employs TRBV7-2 and TRBJ1-5; D uncertain. V was cut by 3 bases and J by 1 base, with 7 bases left in between. The length of the CDR3 is 14 residues. The germline V gene has CDR1 SGHTA and CDR2 FQGNSA. CDR3 coding DNA: TGTGCCAGCAGCTTCTCTCTCAGCAATCAGCCCCAGCATTTT. It specifies CASSFSLSNQPQHF.

This chain's CDR3 is CASSDSGQGIKGYTF. For the CDR3, the DNA is TGTGCCAGCAGTGACTCCGGACAGGGGATTAAGGGCTACACCTTC. The chain joins TRBV2 to TRBJ1-2, with 9 positions matching TRBD1. In germline, CDR1 is SNHLY, CDR2 FYNNEI. V lost 3 bases, J lost 8 bases, and 10 bases stayed unmatched. This CDR3 has 15 amino acids.

The chain has TRBV5-5 and TRBJ1-2; a possible D gene is TRBD1 (6 bases). V was cut by 7 bases and J by 0 bases, with 10 bases left in between. The CDR3 has 13 residues. Looked up from germline, CDR1 is SGHKS and CDR2 is YYEKEE (reference sequence). The CDR3 sequence: CASSTGANYGYTF. The CDR3 nucleotides are TGTGCCAGCTCGACAGGAGCTAACTATGGCTACACCTTC.